This TCR beta chain was observed in a study of cytomegalovirus exposure and HLA in healthy donors. Overall study results and limits: According to a later analysis, most TCR beta chains associated with CMV appeared HLA-restricted. One variant, a missense change in DCLRE1C, was linked in a later analysis to TCR beta V- and J-gene trimming. Whilst most TCR sequences proved rare, a subset of public TCRs occurred across many donors.

Absent from the records is this donor's CMV serostatus. As concerns this clone: Its target is not known.

PCR involved 60 Vbeta and 13 Jbeta primers. Clones were sequenced by immunoSEQ multiplex PCR, and TCRdb holds only the in-frame ones, with some missing. Of fewer than 200,000 clones listed, around 80% were seen once; the top ten hold roughly 1.9%. The sequenced sample was PBMCs. The TCR sequence derives from a human donor in good health.

The CDR3 DNA reads TGTGCCAGCAGTGCCACAGGGCTCCTCTACGAGCAGTACTTC. Translated, it gives CASSATGLLYEQYF. The chain recombines TRBV2 with TRBJ2-7; perhaps TRBD1 as D (6 bases). Germline loops: CDR1 SNHLY, CDR2 FYNNEI. The CDR3 runs to 14 residues. V was pared by 4 bases and J by 3 bases, with 13 bases between.